This T cell receptor (beta chain) was found in a study of CD8 T cells in ankylosing spondylitis. General observations from the study: Clones linked with disease were CD8+ and fairly uncommon in the peripheral blood. Researchers reportedly found disease-linked clones significantly enriched in matched ankylosing spondylitis synovial fluid.

The CDR3 spans 17 residues. CDR1 is MDHEN and CDR2 is SYDVKM in the germline V gene. Trimming stripped 1 base from V and 0 bases from J, with 14 bases between. TCRdb ran MiXCR on the 5' RACE reads and lists one entry per CDR3 protein. Altogether approximately 140,000 distinct CDR3 sequences are present, approximately 8.4% being singletons, with the ten largest covering 7.3%. Notes on this clonotype: Antigen specificity is unknown.

The receptor's source is a male donor with ankylosing spondylitis. J is TRBJ2-3 and V is TRBV28; D is unclear. The sample consisted of synovial fluid, either unsorted or a sorted T cell fraction (not recorded which). DNA of the CDR3: TGTGCCAGCAGTTTATTGGGTCAGCAATCTAGCACAGATACGCAGTATTTT. It translates to CASSLLGQQSSTDTQYF.